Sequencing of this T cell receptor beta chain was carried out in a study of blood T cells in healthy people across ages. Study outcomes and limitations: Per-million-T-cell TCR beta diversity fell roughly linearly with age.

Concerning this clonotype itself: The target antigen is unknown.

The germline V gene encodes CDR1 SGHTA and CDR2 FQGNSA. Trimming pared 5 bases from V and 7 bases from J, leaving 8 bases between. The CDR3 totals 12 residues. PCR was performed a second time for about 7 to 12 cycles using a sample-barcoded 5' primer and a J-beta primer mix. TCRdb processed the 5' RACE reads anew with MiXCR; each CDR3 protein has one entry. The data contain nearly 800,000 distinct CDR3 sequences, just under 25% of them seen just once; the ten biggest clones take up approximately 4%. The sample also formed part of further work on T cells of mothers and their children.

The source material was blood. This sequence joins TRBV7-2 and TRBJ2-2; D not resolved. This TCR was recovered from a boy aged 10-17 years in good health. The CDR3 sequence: CASSPIGGELFF. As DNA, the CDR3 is TGTGCCAGCAGCCCCATTGGCGGGGAGCTGTTTTTT.